These 28 T cell receptor beta chains share one sample of origin, sequenced in a study of graft-versus-host responses after intestinal transplantation. TCRdb's copy holds only in-frame clones and misses some; the assay was immunoSEQ multiplex PCR. The data hold 80,000 to 85,000 clones, with around 91% observed a single time. No antigen has been assigned to these receptors. The sequences come from unstimulated CD4+ T cells sorted from spleen or lymph node cells, collected before intestinal transplant. Every receptor here comes from a human donor who received an intestinal transplant.

V and J are TRBV7-2 and TRBJ2-1; tentative D call: TRBD2 (5 bases). The CDR3 contains 15 residues. Trimming pared 7 bases from V and 0 bases from J, leaving 13 bases between. In germline, CDR1 is SGHTA, CDR2 FQGNSA. CDR3 in DNA: TGTGCCAGCACCTTTGGACTCGACTCCTACAATGAGCAGTTCTTC. This encodes CASTFGLDSYNEQFF.

This rearrangement joins TRBV5-1 to TRBJ1-4; 8 bases are shared with TRBD1. CDR3 length equals 15 residues. The V segment lost 4 bases and the J segment 4 bases; nucleotides outside the gene matches: 6. Germline lookup yields CDR1 SGHRS and CDR2 YFSETQ. The CDR3 nucleotides read TGCGCCAGCAGCGCTGACAGGGGACTTAATGAAAAACTGTTTTTT. The encoded protein is CASSADRGLNEKLFF.

The chain joins TRBV9 to TRBJ1-2; D call uncertain. CDR1 is SGDLS and CDR2 is YYNGEE in the germline V gene. Trimming took off 0 bases at V and 3 bases at J, with 9 bases between the two ends. The CDR3 spans 14 residues. The CDR3 nucleotides read TGTGCCAGCAGCGTAGGAGCCCAGGACTATGGCTACACCTTC. It encodes CASSVGAQDYGYTF. Full variable domain (missing parts from reference TRBV9 and TRBJ1-2): DSGVTQTPKHLITATGQRVTLRCSPRSGDLSVYWYQQSLDQGLQFLIQYYNGEERAKGNILERFSAQQFPDLHSELNLSSLELGDSALYFCASSVGAQDYGYTFGSGTRLTVV.

V usage is TRBV30 and J usage is TRBJ2-5, with D unresolved. Trimming removed 0 bases from V and 3 bases from J, with 8 bases in between. The germline gives CDR1 GTSNPN, CDR2 SVGIG (reference sequence). The CDR3 is made up of 13 amino acids. The CDR3 reads CAWSVRLEETQYF. The DNA for the CDR3 is TGTGCCTGGAGTGTGAGGTTGGAAGAGACCCAGTACTTC.

The rearrangement links TRBV4-3 to TRBJ2-3; TRBD2 agrees at 11 bases. Looked up from germline, CDR1 is LGHNA and CDR2 is YSLEER. The CDR3 totals 17 residues. V lost 4 bases and J lost 3; bases outside the gene matches: 9. The CDR3 loop is CASSLQTSGAWTDTQYF. The CDR3 DNA follows: TGCGCCAGCAGCCTCCAGACTAGCGGGGCTTGGACAGATACGCAGTATTTT.

The chain is built from TRBV10-2 and TRBJ1-1; TRBD1 agrees at 8 bases. Germline V gene lookup returns CDR1 WSHSY and CDR2 SAAADI. This CDR3 is 19 amino acids long. The V and J ends lost 8 bases and 0 bases, in that order; junction bases with no gene match: 20. CDR3 DNA: TGCGCCAGCGGCCCTGGAGACAGGGGTCCTTTTGGCTTGAACACTGAAGCTTTCTTT. It yields the protein CASGPGDRGPFGLNTEAFF.

The rearrangement joins TRBV7-9 to TRBJ2-5; TRBD2 matches at 10 bases. Germline trimming cut 5 bases from V and 0 bases from J; bases unmatched to any gene: 3. The CDR3 consists of 15 residues. The germline CDR1 and CDR2 sequences are SEHNR and FQNEAQ (reference sequence). CDR3 nucleotides: TGTGCCAGCAGCATCGGACTAGCGGACCAAGAGACCCAGTACTTC. Its protein is CASSIGLADQETQYF.

The gene calls are TRBV4-1 and TRBJ2-1; D is uncertain. V gave up 5 bases and J gave up 5 bases, with 10 bases separating them. This CDR3 is built from 13 residues. Germline assignment: CDR1 MGHRA and CDR2 YSYEKL. The CDR3 coding sequence is TGCGCCAGCAGCTCCACAGTGGACAATGAGCAGTTCTTC. Its protein product is CASSSTVDNEQFF.

The chain uses TRBV5-1 and TRBJ2-3; 7 bases fit TRBD2. This CDR3 spans 14 amino acids. The ends lost 5 bases at V and 0 bases at J; junction bases unmatched: 3. Germline V gene sequence: CDR1 SGHRS, CDR2 YFSETQ. In DNA, the CDR3 is TGCGCCAGCAGGACTAGCCTCAGCACAGATACGCAGTATTTT. Protein sequence: CASRTSLSTDTQYF. The whole variable domain, filled in from reference TRBV5-1 and TRBJ2-3, reads KAGVTQTPRYLIKTRGQQVTLSCSPISGHRSVSWYQQTPGQGLQFLFEYFSETQRNKGNFPGRFSGRQFSNSRSEMNVSTLELGDSALYLCASRTSLSTDTQYFGPGTRLTVL.

The gene calls are TRBV19 and TRBJ1-1; D unresolved. This CDR3 spans 14 amino acids. V gave up 3 bases and J gave up 0 bases, with 8 bases separating them. In germline, CDR1 is LNHDA, CDR2 SQIVND (reference sequence). The DNA for the CDR3 is TGTGCCAGTAGTATTGGCAAATTGAACACTGAAGCTTTCTTT. It yields the protein CASSIGKLNTEAFF.

The chain links TRBV19 to TRBJ2-7; 11 nucleotides line up with TRBD1. The V gene end was trimmed by 4 bases and the J gene end by 5 bases; junction bases not matched to a gene: 13. Germline CDR1 reads LNHDA; CDR2 reads SQIVND (reference sequence). The CDR3 length is 17 residues. CDR3 loop: CASSTIYGTGGSHEQYF. The CDR3, as DNA: TGTGCCAGTAGTACGATATATGGGACAGGGGGGTCACACGAGCAGTACTTC.

The chain couples TRBV7-2 to TRBJ1-1, with 8 positions matching TRBD1. The V segment lost 2 bases and the J segment 3 bases; nucleotides outside the gene matches: 5. CDR3 length: 15 amino acids. Germline CDR1 SGHTA, CDR2 FQGNSA. CDR3 loop: CASSLRTGPDTEAFF. The CDR3 DNA reads TGTGCCAGCAGCTTAAGGACAGGGCCGGACACTGAAGCTTTCTTT.

The chain carries TRBV7-7 and TRBJ2-3; TRBD1 agrees at 7 bases. Germline-derived CDR1 and CDR2 are SSHAT and FNYEAQ (reference sequence). This CDR3 has 14 residues. Trimming removed 5 bases from V and 2 bases from J; junction bases left unmatched: 4. The chain's CDR3 is CASSPTGTTDTQYF. CDR3 sequence (DNA): TGTGCCAGCAGCCCGACAGGGACCACAGATACGCAGTATTTT.

This chain joins TRBV27 and TRBJ2-7, with D possibly being TRBD2 (7 bases). V was trimmed by 4 bases and J by 3 bases, leaving 16 bases between them. Germline V gene sequence: CDR1 MNHEY, CDR2 SMNVEV (reference sequence). The CDR3 sequence is 15 residues long. CDR3: CASSSYEGGLYEQYF. CDR3 DNA sequence: TGTGCCAGCAGTTCTTATGAGGGGGGGCTCTACGAGCAGTACTTC.

This chain links TRBV7-9 with TRBJ2-7; 9 bases are a match to TRBD1. This CDR3 comprises 15 residues. CDR1 SEHNR and CDR2 FQNEAQ come from the germline V gene (reference sequence). V shed 0 bases, J shed 6 bases, and the junction held 6 bases outside the gene matches. The CDR3: CASSLAGTGTSEQYF. The CDR3 nucleotides read TGTGCCAGCAGCTTAGCCGGGACAGGGACGTCCGAGCAGTACTTC.

This rearrangement joins TRBV6-6 to TRBJ2-7, with TRBD1 matching over 9 bases. The CDR3 consists of 15 residues. V shed 0 bases, J shed 3 bases, and the junction held 3 bases outside the gene matches. Germline assignment: CDR1 MNHNY and CDR2 SVGAGI (reference sequence). CDR3 nucleotide sequence: TGTGCCAGCAGTTACTCAGGGGGACAGGGCTACGAGCAGTACTTC. This encodes CASSYSGGQGYEQYF.

This sequence joins TRBV29-1 and TRBJ2-1, with 7 bases aligning to TRBD1. The CDR3 is 13 residues long. Germline CDR1 SQVTM, CDR2 ANQGSEA. Losses at the gene ends were 2 bases for V and 6 bases for J; bases not matched to a gene: 4. The CDR3 is CSVEWDRTNEQFF. The DNA of the CDR3 is TGCAGCGTTGAATGGGACAGAACCAATGAGCAGTTCTTC.

The V and J genes are TRBV7-6 and TRBJ2-1, with TRBD2 as a possible D gene (7 bases). CDR3 size: 15 residues. The germline CDR1 and CDR2 sequences are SGHVS and FNYEAQ. Trimming took off 2 bases at V and 7 bases at J, with 15 bases between the two ends. CDR3 DNA sequence: TGTGCCAGCAGCTTATTAGGGGGGGCTGGAAATGAGCAGTTCTTC. Protein: CASSLLGGAGNEQFF.

This chain connects TRBV5-1 to TRBJ1-1, with 7 nucleotides matching TRBD1. The CDR3 is 13 residues long. Germline lookup yields CDR1 SGHRS and CDR2 YFSETQ. V was pared by 4 bases and J by 4 bases, with 4 bases of the junction left unmatched. CDR3 DNA sequence: TGCGCCAGCAGCACAACAGGGGCCACTGAAGCTTTCTTT. Translation: CASSTTGATEAFF.

V and J are TRBV5-5 and TRBJ2-7; unclear D gene. The germline CDR1 and CDR2 sequences are SGHKS and YYEKEE (reference sequence). This CDR3 comprises 11 residues. The V and J ends lost 4 bases and 2 bases respectively, with 4 bases between them. CDR3 region: CASSEPYEQYF. In DNA form, the CDR3 reads TGTGCCAGCAGCGAGCCCTACGAGCAGTACTTC. The variable domain in full, with the rest retrieved from reference TRBV5-5 and TRBJ2-7, is DAGVTQSPTHLIKTRGQQVTLRCSPISGHKSVSWYQQVLGQGPQFIFQYYEKEERGRGNFPDRFSARQFPNYSSELNVNALLLGDSALYLCASSEPYEQYFGPGTRLTVT.

J is TRBJ1-5 and V is TRBV7-8; 10 bases fit TRBD1. CDR3 length: 16 amino acids. V trimming: 1 base; J trimming: 4 bases; junction bases outside the gene matches: 4. Germline CDR1 is SGHVS and CDR2 is FQNEAQ. The CDR3 DNA is TGTGCCAGCAGCTTAGGGGACAGGGGACGGAATCAGCCCCAGCATTTT. This translates into CASSLGDRGRNQPQHF. Full variable domain (missing parts from reference TRBV7-8 and TRBJ1-5): GAGVSQSPRYKVAKRGQDVALRCDPISGHVSLFWYQQALGQGPEFLTYFQNEAQLDKSGLPSDRFFAERPEGSVSTLKIQRTQQEDSAVYLCASSLGDRGRNQPQHFGDGTRLSIL.

The chain has TRBV7-2 and TRBJ2-1; TRBD2 matches 12 bases. J lost 4 bases, V lost 5 bases, and 6 bases had no gene match. The CDR3 loop spans 16 amino acids. From germline, CDR1 is SGHTA and CDR2 FQGNSA. In nucleotides, the CDR3 is TGTGCCAGCAGCATTACTAGCGGGGGGCCATACAATGAGCAGTTCTTC. Residues: CASSITSGGPYNEQFF. Using reference TRBV7-2 and TRBJ2-1 for the parts outside the CDR3, the full variable domain is GAGVSQSPSNKVTEKGKDVELRCDPISGHTALYWYRQSLGQGLEFLIYFQGNSAPDKSGLPSDRFSAERTGGSVSTLTIQRTQQEDSAVYLCASSITSGGPYNEQFFGPGTRLTVL.

The V call is TRBV7-8, the J call TRBJ1-2, with 7 bases aligning to TRBD1. CDR1 and CDR2 from the germline V gene are SGHVS and FQNEAQ. The CDR3 length is 17 residues. V dropped 1 base and J dropped 0; count of bases not matched to a gene: 8. The CDR3 spells CASSLVWQGEANYGYTF. CDR3 nucleotides: TGTGCCAGCAGCTTAGTTTGGCAGGGGGAAGCTAACTATGGCTACACCTTC. The full variable domain, rest sourced from reference TRBV7-8 and TRBJ1-2, is GAGVSQSPRYKVAKRGQDVALRCDPISGHVSLFWYQQALGQGPEFLTYFQNEAQLDKSGLPSDRFFAERPEGSVSTLKIQRTQQEDSAVYLCASSLVWQGEANYGYTFGSGTRLTVV.

This clone was observed once. The chain joins TRBV4-2 to TRBJ1-2; possibly TRBD1 for D (5 bases). V was cut by 0 bases and J by 0 bases, with 14 bases left in between. The CDR3 totals 17 residues. Germline values: CDR1 LGHNA, CDR2 YNFKEQ. DNA of the CDR3: TGTGCCAGCAGCCAAGAAAAGGCGGGGCCTGCTAACTATGGCTACACCTTC. This sequence encodes CASSQEKAGPANYGYTF.

This sequence joins TRBV5-8 and TRBJ1-1; the match to TRBD1 covers 12 bases. The V gene end was trimmed by 4 bases and the J gene end by 0 bases; junction bases not matched to a gene: 13. Germline V gene data show CDR1 as SGHTS and CDR2 as YDEGEE. CDR3 length: 19 residues. In DNA form, the CDR3 reads TGTGCCAGCAGCCGGGACAGGGGGCTCGGCACCATCATGAACACTGAAGCTTTCTTT. Protein: CASSRDRGLGTIMNTEAFF.

This sequence joins TRBV7-9 and TRBJ1-4; possibly TRBD1 for D (5 bases). The germline gives CDR1 SEHNR, CDR2 FQNEAQ (reference sequence). V gave up 5 bases and J gave up 5 bases, with 12 bases separating them. The CDR3 contains 14 residues. The CDR3 nucleotides are TGTGCCAGCAGCCGAGACAGATCGAATGAAAAACTGTTTTTT. This gives the protein CASSRDRSNEKLFF.

V and J are TRBV5-1 and TRBJ1-6, with a tentative D call TRBD1 (5 bases). V was clipped by 0 bases and J by 10 bases, with 20 bases between them. Germline V lookup: CDR1 SGHRS, CDR2 YFSETQ. The CDR3 length is 17 residues. CDR3 sequence (DNA): TGCGCCAGCAGCTTGGATTTATGGGGCAGGGAAGGATCACCCCTCCACTTT. Amino acids: CASSLDLWGREGSPLHF.

This chain connects TRBV19 to TRBJ1-6; 8 bases are shared with TRBD1. The CDR3 loop spans 15 amino acids. Germline V gene data show CDR1 as LNHDA and CDR2 as SQIVND (reference sequence). V lost 4 bases to trimming and J lost 6 bases; unmatched junction nucleotides: 5. The CDR3 loop is CASSKLGQGNSPLHF. The CDR3 DNA sequence: TGTGCCAGTAGTAAATTAGGACAGGGTAATTCACCCCTCCACTTT. The full variable domain, its missing parts supplied by reference TRBV19 and TRBJ1-6, is DGGITQSPKYLFRKEGQNVTLSCEQNLNHDAMYWYRQDPGQGLRLIYYSQIVNDFQKGDIAEGYSVSREKKESFPLTVTSAQKNPTAFYLCASSKLGQGNSPLHFGNGTRLTVT.